This T cell receptor (beta chain) was sequenced in a study of control samples from healthy donors and cancer patients (TCRdb year 2020). Preparation of the library involved the immunoSEQ multiplex PCR assay. Held by TCRdb, this immuneACCESS table contains in-frame sequences only and omits some clones. Under half of the omission traces to an unresolved V gene where checked; the cause of the rest is unknown. In all, the sample holds about 83,000 clones, and 90% to 95% of those were seen once. The top ten constitute approximately 15% of the sample. Details on this clone: Its binding antigen is unknown. No much larger clone is present one base from it, and per-base qualities are unavailable.

The sequence was collected from a man in his fifties in good health. Sequencing was carried out using blood.

The sequenced DNA is TGTGCCAGTAGTAAAGCCGGGACAGGGGGCGCGGGTAGCAATCAGCCCCAGCATTTT. Its protein product is CASSKAGTGGAGSNQPQHF. The sequence joins TRBV19 to TRBJ1-5, with 12 junctional bases fitting TRBD1. Compared with germline, V lacks 4 bases and J lacks 0 bases; bases without a gene match: 10. From the cysteine through the phenylalanine, the CDR3 covers 19 amino acids. Of the read, only the CDR3 DNA is kept; its 57 bases are in frame from base 1. According to the germline V gene (reference sequence), CDR1 reads LNHDA and CDR2 reads SQIVND.